A selection of T cell receptor beta chains follows, all from one sample in a study of tumor-infiltrating lymphocytes in primary liver carcinoma. TCRdb re-derived calls from the multiplex PCR reads in MiXCR, one entry per CDR3 protein. The sample includes approximately 310,000 distinct CDR3 sequences, over 55% seen only once; the top ten take approximately 9%. Material: peripheral blood. The receptors here all came from a man aged 35 to 55 with primary liver carcinoma and hepatitis B virus infection. Each CDR3 is given with its conserved first and last residue. The order of the fields is D gene, clone size, V gene, J gene, CDR3 protein, CDR3 DNA. A D gene is named only where the DNA matches it firmly. Some rows have no size entry. The others give once, few or many, or a class for an expanded clone.

>-|-|TRBV6-6|TRBJ2-5
CASSYSGMGGETQYF
TGTGCCAGCAGTTACTCAGGGATGGGGGGAGAGACCCAGTACTTC
>-|-|TRBV20-1|TRBJ2-7
CSAFTGRSYEQYF
TGCAGTGCTTTCACGGGACGGAGCTACGAGCAGTACTTC
>TRBD2|-|TRBV5-5|TRBJ2-7
CDISLVIGAGVWEQYF
TGTGACATCAGCTTGGTTATAGGAGCGGGAGTATGGGAGCAGTACTTC
>-|-|TRBV11-2|TRBJ2-5
CASSSTYQETQYF
TGTGCCAGCAGCTCTACGTACCAAGAGACCCAGTACTTC
>-|once|TRBV12-3/TRBV12-4|TRBJ1-3
CASSQGTWGADTMYF
TGTGCCAGCAGCCAAGGGACATGGGGGGCGGACACCATGTATTTT
>-|-|TRBV28|TRBJ1-5
CSSSNREFNQPQHF
TGTTCCAGCAGTAATAGAGAGTTCAATCAGCCCCAGCATTTT
>-|-|TRBV6-5|TRBJ2-3
CATAEEGTDTRYF
TGTGCCACTGCGGAAGAGGGCACAGATACGCGGTATTTT
>-|-|TRBV5-6|TRBJ2-4
CVSRVGHLAKNIQYF
TGTGTCAGCAGGGTGGGTCATCTAGCCAAAAACATTCAGTACTTC
>-|few|TRBV6-2/TRBV6-3|TRBJ2-7
CASSYSKITGSYEQYF
TGTGCCAGCAGTTACTCGAAAATTACGGGATCCTACGAGCAGTACTTC
>-|many|TRBV11-2|TRBJ2-1
CASSPGVSYNEQFF
TGTGCCAGCAGCCCAGGGGTCTCCTACAATGAGCAGTTCTTC
>-|many|TRBV6-1|TRBJ1-5
CASSEEGLLGPQHF
TGTGCCAGCAGTGAAGAGGGGCTCCTGGGACCCCAGCATTTT
>-|-|TRBV12-3/TRBV12-4|TRBJ2-1
CASSVEGAGSNEQFF
TGTGCCAGCAGCGTAGAAGGGGCGGGGAGCAATGAGCAGTTCTTC
>-|-|TRBV5-5|TRBJ1-5
CANSFTDWAGQPQHF
TGTGCCAACAGCTTCACCGACTGGGCGGGGCAGCCCCAGCATTTT
>-|many|TRBV29-1|TRBJ2-2
CSKQAHTGELFF
TGCAGCAAGCAGGCGCACACCGGGGAGCTGTTTTTT
>TRBD1|-|TRBV6-5|TRBJ2-7
CASNRGGGYEQYF
TGTGCCAGCAACCGAGGGGGCGGCTACGAGCAGTACTTC
>-|many|TRBV6-1|TRBJ1-5
CASRADVQPQHF
TGTGCCAGCAGAGCGGATGTTCAGCCCCAGCATTTT
>TRBD1|-|TRBV28|TRBJ1-6
CASSLTGENSPLHF
TGTGCCAGCAGCCTTACAGGGGAAAATTCACCCCTCCACTTT
>-|few|TRBV12-3/TRBV12-4|TRBJ2-3
CTSSFLATDTQYF
TGTACCAGCAGTTTTCTAGCGACAGATACGCAGTATTTT
>-|once|TRBV5-5|TRBJ1-1
CASSSVPGDTEAFF
TGTGCCAGCAGCTCGGTTCCCGGGGACACTGAAGCTTTCTTT
>-|few|TRBV11-2|TRBJ2-5
CASSLGTRTGETQYF
TGTGCTAGCAGCTTAGGGACCCGCACCGGAGAGACCCAGTACTTC
>-|many|TRBV29-1|TRBJ1-1
CSVGLQEAFF
TGCAGCGTTGGATTACAGGAAGCTTTCTTT
>-|-|TRBV29-1|TRBJ1-4
CNVDGGMSEKLFF
TGCAACGTTGACGGAGGGATGAGTGAAAAACTGTTTTTT
>TRBD2|few|TRBV7-8|TRBJ2-7
CASSLGTSKSHEQYF
TGTGCCAGCAGCTTAGGGACTAGCAAATCCCACGAGCAGTACTTC
>-|-|TRBV12-3/TRBV12-4|TRBJ1-5
CVSSLMEEQAQHF
TGTGTCAGCAGTTTAATGGAAGAACAGGCCCAGCATTTT
>-|many|TRBV6-2/TRBV6-3|TRBJ2-7
CASSYYGGYGQYF
TGTGCCAGCAGTTACTATGGCGGGTACGGGCAGTACTTC
>-|-|TRBV5-1|TRBJ2-2
CAGSLAILPRTGELFF
TGCGCCGGCAGCTTGGCGATCCTCCCGCGCACCGGGGAGCTGTTTTTT
>-|-|TRBV4-2|TRBJ2-6
CASSQEGSDSGANVLTF
TGTGCCAGCAGCCAAGAGGGGAGCGACTCTGGGGCCAACGTCCTGACTTTC
>-|-|TRBV6-1|TRBJ2-5
CASSNSGTNETHYF
TGTGCCAGCAGTAATTCCGGGACAAATGAGACCCATTACTTC
>-|-|TRBV5-1|TRBJ2-1
CASKFVQGRYTYNEQFF
TGCGCCAGCAAATTCGTACAGGGGAGGTACACCTACAATGAGCAGTTCTTC
>-|-|TRBV5-8|TRBJ1-2
CAGSLVPVGNYGYTF
TGTGCCGGCAGCTTGGTTCCGGTGGGGAACTATGGCTACACCTTC
>-|many|TRBV6-2/TRBV6-3|TRBJ2-7
CASAATGAYEQYF
TGTGCCAGCGCCGCGACAGGAGCCTACGAGCAGTACTTC
>-|-|TRBV7-3|TRBJ2-5
CASSLLASETQYF
TGTGCCAGCAGCCTACTAGCTTCAGAGACCCAGTACTTC
>-|-|TRBV6-1|TRBJ2-4
CARSYSRGGKNFQYF
TGTGCCAGGAGTTACTCGCGGGGCGGCAAAAACTTTCAGTACTTC
>TRBD1|-|TRBV11-1|TRBJ2-7
CVSNRQGQYEQYF
TGTGTCAGCAACCGACAGGGGCAGTACGAGCAGTACTTC
>TRBD1|once|TRBV7-8|TRBJ1-3
CASSSTGDPTPIYF
TGTGCCAGCAGCTCGACAGGGGATCCCACCCCCATATATTTT
>-|-|TRBV24-1|TRBJ1-2
CATSDPAVGSNYGYTF
TGTGCCACCAGTGACCCCGCAGTGGGATCTAACTATGGCTACACCTTC
>-|few|TRBV28|TRBJ2-5
CASSRRDRHQETQYF
TGTGCCAGCAGTAGGAGGGACAGACACCAAGAGACCCAGTACTTC
>-|many|TRBV10-2|TRBJ2-7
CASEVRANEQYF
TGCGCCAGCGAGGTCCGAGCAAACGAGCAGTACTTC
>-|-|TRBV28|TRBJ2-5
CASSSRTGWEETQYF
TGTGCCAGCAGTTCCAGGACCGGATGGGAAGAGACCCAGTACTTC
>TRBD1|-|TRBV11-2|TRBJ2-1
CANRTGDYNEQFF
TGTGCCAACAGGACAGGCGATTACAATGAGCAGTTCTTC
>-|-|TRBV28|TRBJ1-6
CASRSNSPLHF
TGTGCCAGCAGGAGTAATTCACCCCTCCACTTT
>TRBD1|-|TRBV2|TRBJ2-7
CASSEQTGDEQYF
TGTGCCAGCAGTGAGCAGACAGGGGACGAGCAGTACTTC
>-|-|TRBV11-2|TRBJ2-7
CASSLSTGECYEQYF
TGTGCCAGCAGCTTGAGTACCGGGGAGTGCTACGAGCAGTACTTT
>-|many|TRBV12-3/TRBV12-4|TRBJ2-1
CASKAERIYNEQFF
TGTGCCAGCAAGGCGGAGAGAATCTACAATGAGCAGTTCTTC
>-|-|TRBV30|TRBJ2-7
CAWSLSGAVKQYF
TGTGCCTGGAGTTTATCGGGAGCAGTCAAGCAGTACTTC
>-|many|TRBV29-1|TRBJ2-7
CSATGGTAYEQYF
TGCAGCGCGACCGGGGGTACAGCCTACGAGCAGTACTTC
>-|-|TRBV7-8|TRBJ2-1
CTSSLISSSSYNEQFF
TGTACCAGCAGCTTAATAAGTTCGAGCTCCTACAATGAGCAGTTCTTC
>TRBD2|many|TRBV7-9|TRBJ2-3
CASIGGFSTDTQYF
TGTGCCAGCATCGGGGGGTTTAGCACAGATACGCAGTATTTT
>-|-|TRBV11-2|TRBJ2-3
CASSPLRGRTYTHYF
TGTGCCAGCAGCCCACTCAGGGGACGGACATATACGCACTATTTT
>TRBD2|-|TRBV4-2|TRBJ2-7
CASSLLTIGGSSYEQYF
TGTGCCAGCAGCCTCCTAACTATCGGGGGGAGCTCCTATGAGCAGTACTTC
>TRBD2|-|TRBV5-6|TRBJ2-1
CASSSPGLAGSTYNERFF
TGTGCCAGCAGCTCTCCGGGACTAGCGGGATCTACCTACAATGAGCGGTTCTTC